This TCR beta chain was sequenced during a study of T cell responses to AZD1222 COVID-19 vaccine. Study in general: Analysis merged second doses at about 4 or about 12 weeks. Findings of the study overall: Females outnumbered males among donors, who were mostly white British; clonal diversity was possibly underestimated. Increased Spike-specific TCR breadth and depth were observed after two AZD1222 doses. Only six AZD1222 recipients tested seropositive at baseline.

Clones were read by immunoSEQ multiplex PCR, and TCRdb kept only the in-frame ones, dropping some. The sample gives 110,000 or so clones, about nine tenths of which show up once; approximately 4.8% is in the top ten. CDR1 and CDR2 (germline): SGHVS, FQNEAQ. CDR3 length equals 12 residues. In regard to this clone: No antigen is known for it. The germline gene is not matched at one end of the junction; a read error may be the cause.

Sequencing was performed on peripheral blood, taken on day 0 of AZD1222 vaccination. The chain has TRBV7-8 and TRBJ1-2, with D possibly TRBD1 on 6 matching bases. The origin of this receptor is an adult in good health. The CDR3 sequence: CASSLSGQPFSF. CDR3 DNA: TGTGCCAGCAGCTTATCGGGACAACCGTTTTCCTTC.